This T cell receptor (beta chain) was captured in a study of shared clonotypes between healthy human individuals. Study-level findings and limits: Donors were few, which limited the genetic and exposure-history diversity represented.

A note on this clone: Its antigen is still unknown.

Original processing notes: Filtering differed because ImmunoSEQ produced junction-only sequences that carried no quality scores. TCRdb's copy holds only in-frame clones and misses some; the assay was immunoSEQ multiplex PCR. Clone size and V and J calls were adopted from that table, with D and trimming inferred from the DNA. The sample gives millions of clones, more than 90% of which show up once; more than 0.12% is in the top ten. CD45RA+ naive and CD45RA-negative memory subsets were separated from CD4+ cells. Germline loops: CDR1 MDHEN, CDR2 SYDVKM. V lost 6 bases, J lost 7 bases, and 7 bases stayed unmatched. This CDR3 is 14 amino acids long.

The rearrangement links TRBV28 to TRBJ2-2; TRBD2 matches 8 bases. The specimen sequenced was naive CD4+ T cells sorted from blood. This sample's subset: CD45RA+ positively selected. The TCR originated in a young man in good health. CDR3 sequence: CASRERGRNGELFF. The CDR3 nucleotides are TGTGCCAGCAGAGAGCGGGGGAGGAACGGGGAGCTGTTTTTT.